A selection of T cell receptor beta chains follows, all from one sample in a study of blood T cell repertoires in COVID-19. The assay was immunoSEQ multiplex PCR, and TCRdb's table has in-frame clones only and misses some. The table has approximately 280,000 clones, around 86% seen once. Sequenced input: peripheral blood. These receptors originate from a man in his fifties with acute or convalescent COVID-19. The CDR3 runs from the conserved cysteine through the conserved F or W. Fields, in order: J gene, clone size, V gene, D gene, CDR3 DNA, CDR3 protein. D genes are given only for firm matches. Size is stated for part of the rows, as once, few or many counts, or as a class when the clone is expanded.

J: TRBJ1-5; size: .; V: TRBV10-3; D: .; DNA: TGTGCCACTAGTCCCGCGGACAACGATCAGCCCCAGCATTTT; CDR3: CATSPADNDQPQHF
J: TRBJ2-1; size: once; V: TRBV12-3/TRBV12-4; D: .; DNA: TGTGCCAGCAGCAGGAGGGGGGGTGGTGAGCAGTTCTTC; CDR3: CASSRRGGGEQFF
J: TRBJ1-2; size: .; V: TRBV6-5; D: .; DNA: TGTGCCAGCAGGTCCGGGATGAAAGGCTACACCTTC; CDR3: CASRSGMKGYTF
J: TRBJ1-5; size: .; V: TRBV2; D: TRBD1; DNA: TGTGCCAGCAGTGACCCTGGGACAGGGGGTAATCAGCCCCAGCATTTT; CDR3: CASSDPGTGGNQPQHF
J: TRBJ2-7; size: .; V: TRBV27; D: .; DNA: TGTGCCAGCAGTACTGACAGGGAGGAGCCTTACGAGCAGTACTTC; CDR3: CASSTDREEPYEQYF
J: TRBJ1-2; size: .; V: TRBV30; D: .; DNA: TGTGCCTGGAGGGGGACTGTCTATGGCTACACCTTC; CDR3: CAWRGTVYGYTF
J: TRBJ2-1; size: .; V: TRBV9; D: TRBD1; DNA: TGTGCCAGCAGCGTGGACGGACAGGGGTACAATGAGCAGTTCTTC; CDR3: CASSVDGQGYNEQFF
J: TRBJ2-3; size: once; V: TRBV2; D: .; DNA: TGTGCCAGCACAGGACTCACCGAGGATACGCAGTATTTT; CDR3: CASTGLTEDTQYF
J: TRBJ2-7; size: .; V: TRBV5-1; D: .; DNA: TGCGCCAGCAGCAGCGGCCGCTACGAGCAGTACTTC; CDR3: CASSSGRYEQYF
J: TRBJ1-4; size: .; V: TRBV19; D: .; DNA: TGTGCCAGTACTGTGATGCAGACTAATGAAAAACTGTTTTTT; CDR3: CASTVMQTNEKLFF
J: TRBJ2-3; size: .; V: TRBV5-1; D: TRBD2; DNA: TGCGCCAGCAGCTGGGGGACTAGCGAGACGACAGATACGCAGTATTTT; CDR3: CASSWGTSETTDTQYF
J: TRBJ1-1; size: .; V: TRBV30; D: TRBD1; DNA: TGTGCCTGGAGTGAGGACAGGGTTAACACTGAAGCTTTCTTT; CDR3: CAWSEDRVNTEAFF